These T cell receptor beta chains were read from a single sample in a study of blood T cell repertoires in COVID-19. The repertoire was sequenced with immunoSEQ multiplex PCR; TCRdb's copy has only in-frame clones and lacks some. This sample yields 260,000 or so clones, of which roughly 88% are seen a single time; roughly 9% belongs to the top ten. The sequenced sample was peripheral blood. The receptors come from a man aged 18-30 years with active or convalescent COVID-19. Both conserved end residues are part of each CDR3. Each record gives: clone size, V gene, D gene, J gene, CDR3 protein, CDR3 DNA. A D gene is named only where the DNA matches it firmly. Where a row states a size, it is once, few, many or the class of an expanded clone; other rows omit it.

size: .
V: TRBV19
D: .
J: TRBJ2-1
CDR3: CASSIGIRNEQFF
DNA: TGTGCCAGTAGTATAGGAATCCGGAATGAGCAGTTCTTC

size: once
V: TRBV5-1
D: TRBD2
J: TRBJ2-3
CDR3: CASSSERGGRADTQYF
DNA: TGCGCCAGCAGTTCTGAGCGGGGGGGCCGTGCAGATACGCAGTATTTT

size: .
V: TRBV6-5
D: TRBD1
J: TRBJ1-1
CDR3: CASTQTGGRAEAFF
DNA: TGTGCCAGCACCCAAACAGGGGGCAGGGCTGAAGCTTTCTTT

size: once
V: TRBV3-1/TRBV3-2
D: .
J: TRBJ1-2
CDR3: CASSQTQGSGYTF
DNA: TGTGCCAGCAGCCAGACCCAGGGATCTGGCTACACCTTC

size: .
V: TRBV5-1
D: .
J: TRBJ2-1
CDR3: CASSLGSGGASYEQFF
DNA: TGCGCCAGCAGCTTGGGGTCGGGGGGCGCGTCGTATGAGCAGTTCTTC

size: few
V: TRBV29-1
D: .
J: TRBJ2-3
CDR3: CSVPGAGTQYF
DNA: TGCAGCGTACCGGGAGCAGGTACGCAGTATTTT

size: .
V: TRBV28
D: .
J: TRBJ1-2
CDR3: CASSLAGYGYTF
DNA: TGTGCCAGCAGTTTGGCGGGGTATGGCTACACCTTC

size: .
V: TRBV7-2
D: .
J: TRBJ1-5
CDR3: CASSLTGGSYNQPQHF
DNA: TGTGCCAGCAGCTTAACGGGAGGGAGCTACAATCAGCCCCAGCATTTT

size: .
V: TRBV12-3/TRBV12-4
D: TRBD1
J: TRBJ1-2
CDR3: CASSAGGRGYTF
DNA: TGTGCCAGCAGTGCAGGGGGCCGGGGCTACACCTTC

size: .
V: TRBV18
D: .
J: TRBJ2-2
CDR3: CASSPSGSTGELFF
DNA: TGTGCCAGCTCACCATCCGGTTCCACCGGGGAGCTGTTTTTT

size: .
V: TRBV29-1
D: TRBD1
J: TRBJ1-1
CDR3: CSVNRGPNTEAFF
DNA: TGCAGCGTCAACAGGGGCCCGAACACTGAAGCTTTCTTT

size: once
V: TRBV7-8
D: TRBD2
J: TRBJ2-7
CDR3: CASSGREGFTTYEQYF
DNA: TGTGCCAGCAGCGGCAGGGAGGGGTTTACAACTTACGAGCAGTACTTC

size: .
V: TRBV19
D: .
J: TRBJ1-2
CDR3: CASSMSTYGYTF
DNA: TGTGCCAGTAGTATGTCGACATATGGCTACACCTTC

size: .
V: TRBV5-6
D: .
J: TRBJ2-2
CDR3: CASSSGTHGELFF
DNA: TGTGCCAGCAGTTCCGGGACTCACGGGGAGCTGTTTTTT

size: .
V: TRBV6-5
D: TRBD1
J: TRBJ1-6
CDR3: CASSSLGQGANSPLHF
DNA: TGTGCCAGCAGTTCCCTAGGACAGGGGGCGAATTCACCCCTCCACTTT

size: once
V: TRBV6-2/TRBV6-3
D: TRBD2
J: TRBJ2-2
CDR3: CASSSPLRGGLDTGELFF
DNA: TGTGCCAGCAGTTCTCCCTTGCGGGGGGGCCTGGACACCGGGGAGCTGTTTTTT

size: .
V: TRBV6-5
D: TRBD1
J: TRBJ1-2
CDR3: CASSSGQGARIHGYTF
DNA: TGTGCCAGCAGTTCTGGACAGGGGGCGCGAATCCATGGCTACACCTTC

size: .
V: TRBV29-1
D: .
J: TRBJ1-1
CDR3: CSVVVQMNTEAFF
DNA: TGCAGCGTTGTTGTGCAGATGAACACTGAAGCTTTCTTT

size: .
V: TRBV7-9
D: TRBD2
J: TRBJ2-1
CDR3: CASSHVGSSGYGSYNEQFF
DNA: TGTGCCAGCAGCCATGTAGGGTCTAGCGGGTACGGCTCCTACAATGAGCAGTTCTTC

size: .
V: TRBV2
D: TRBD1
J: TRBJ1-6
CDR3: CASGDRTPHF
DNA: TGTGCCAGCGGGGACAGGACGCCTCACTTT

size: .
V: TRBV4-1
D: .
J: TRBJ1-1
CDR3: CASSPLSGTPMNTEAFF
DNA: TGCGCCAGCAGCCCTCTTTCAGGGACACCGATGAACACTGAAGCTTTCTTT

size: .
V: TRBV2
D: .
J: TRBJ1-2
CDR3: CASSELGLHYGYTF
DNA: TGTGCCAGCAGTGAACTGGGGCTGCACTATGGCTACACCTTC

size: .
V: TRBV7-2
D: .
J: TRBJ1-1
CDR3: CASSFPTRVTATEAFF
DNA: TGTGCCAGCAGCTTCCCCACCCGGGTTACCGCCACTGAAGCTTTCTTT

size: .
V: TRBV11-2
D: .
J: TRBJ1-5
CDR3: CASSTGSNQPQHF
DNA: TGTGCCAGCAGCACAGGGAGCAATCAGCCCCAGCATTTT

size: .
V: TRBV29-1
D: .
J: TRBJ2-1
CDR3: CSSPMAGLGEQFF
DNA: TGCAGCTCCCCCATGGCCGGGTTGGGTGAGCAGTTCTTC

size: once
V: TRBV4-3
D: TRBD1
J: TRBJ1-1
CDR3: CASSQGTGTMNTEAFF
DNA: TGCGCCAGCAGCCAGGGGACAGGGACCATGAACACTGAAGCTTTCTTT

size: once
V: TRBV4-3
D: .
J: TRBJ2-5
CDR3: CASSQGPGVGETQYF
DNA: TGCGCCAGCAGCCAAGGCCCAGGGGTAGGGGAGACCCAGTACTTC

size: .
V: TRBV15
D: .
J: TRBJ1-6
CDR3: CATSSEFSYNSPLHF
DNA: TGTGCCACCAGCAGCGAGTTCTCCTATAATTCACCCCTCCACTTT

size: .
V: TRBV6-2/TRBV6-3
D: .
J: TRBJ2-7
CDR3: CASSYSAYEQYF
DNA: TGTGCCAGCAGTTACTCGGCTTACGAGCAGTACTTC

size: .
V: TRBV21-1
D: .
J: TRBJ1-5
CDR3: CASSVRNQRPYSNQPQHF
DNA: TGTGCCAGCAGCGTCCGTAACCAGCGTCCCTATAGCAATCAGCCCCAGCATTTT

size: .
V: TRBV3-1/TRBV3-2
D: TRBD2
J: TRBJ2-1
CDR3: CASSQGLAGVSEQFF
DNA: TGTGCCAGCAGCCAAGGTCTAGCGGGGGTGAGTGAGCAGTTCTTC

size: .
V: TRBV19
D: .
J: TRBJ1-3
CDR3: CATGGNTIYF
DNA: TGTGCCACCGGGGGGAACACCATATATTTT

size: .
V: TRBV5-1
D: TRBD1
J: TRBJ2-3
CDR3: CASTRDRENTQYF
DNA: TGCGCCAGCACCCGGGACAGGGAAAATACGCAGTATTTT

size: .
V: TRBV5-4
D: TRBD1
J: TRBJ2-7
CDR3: CASSRDRYSYEQYF
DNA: TGTGCCAGCAGCCGGGACAGGTACTCCTACGAGCAGTACTTC

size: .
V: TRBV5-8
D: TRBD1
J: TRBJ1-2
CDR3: CASSTGQGDYGYTF
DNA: TGTGCCAGCAGCACCGGACAGGGGGACTATGGCTACACCTTC

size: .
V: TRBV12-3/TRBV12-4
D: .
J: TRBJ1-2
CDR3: CASSPRGLGGYTF
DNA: TGTGCCAGCAGTCCAAGAGGGCTGGGTGGCTACACCTTC

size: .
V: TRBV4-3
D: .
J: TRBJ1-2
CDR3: CASSQDLPVSNYGYTF
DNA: TGCGCCAGCAGCCAAGATCTTCCGGTCTCTAACTATGGCTACACCTTC

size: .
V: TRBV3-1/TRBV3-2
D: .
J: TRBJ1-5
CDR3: CASSQSKKGTNQPQHF
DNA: TGTGCCAGCAGCCAATCGAAAAAGGGGACAAATCAGCCCCAGCATTTT

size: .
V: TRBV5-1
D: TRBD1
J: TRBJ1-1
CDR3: CAGRQGMNTEAFF
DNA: TGCGCCGGACGACAGGGGATGAACACTGAAGCTTTCTTT

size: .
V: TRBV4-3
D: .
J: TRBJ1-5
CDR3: CASSQDSGANQPQHF
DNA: TGCGCCAGCAGCCAAGATTCAGGGGCCAATCAGCCCCAGCATTTT

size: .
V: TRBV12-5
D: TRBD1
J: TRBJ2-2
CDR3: CASGLARTGTGELFF
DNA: TGTGCTAGTGGTTTGGCGCGGACAGGCACCGGGGAGCTGTTTTTT

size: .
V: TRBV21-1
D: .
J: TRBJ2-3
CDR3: CASSKARTSGGKDTQYF
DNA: TGTGCCAGCAGCAAAGCAAGAACTAGCGGGGGAAAAGATACGCAGTATTTT

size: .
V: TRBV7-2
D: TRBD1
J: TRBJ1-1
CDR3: CASRTGTGDTEAFF
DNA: TGTGCCAGCAGGACCGGGACAGGGGACACTGAAGCTTTCTTT

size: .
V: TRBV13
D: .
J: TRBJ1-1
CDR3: CASSLQGVGEAFF
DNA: TGTGCCAGCAGCTTACAGGGTGTGGGTGAAGCTTTCTTT

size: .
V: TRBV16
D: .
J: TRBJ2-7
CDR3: CASSQSRGSYEQYF
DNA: TGTGCCAGCAGCCAATCGAGGGGGTCCTACGAGCAGTACTTC

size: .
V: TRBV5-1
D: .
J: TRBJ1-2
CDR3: CASSETQTGGDGYTF
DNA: TGCGCCAGCAGCGAAACCCAGACAGGTGGGGATGGCTACACCTTC

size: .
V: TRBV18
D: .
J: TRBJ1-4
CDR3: CASRTDLSNEKLFF
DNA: TGTGCCAGCCGAACAGATTTGTCTAATGAAAAACTGTTTTTT

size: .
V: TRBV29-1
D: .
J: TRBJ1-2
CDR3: CSVDTVSNYGYTF
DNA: TGCAGCGTTGACACAGTTTCTAACTATGGCTACACCTTC

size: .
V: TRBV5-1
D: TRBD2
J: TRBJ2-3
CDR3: CASSSRGGPITPLTDTQYF
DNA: TGCGCCAGCAGCTCCCGGGGGGGCCCAATCACTCCTCTCACAGATACGCAGTATTTT

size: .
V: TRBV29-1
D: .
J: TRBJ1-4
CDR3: CSVGVAWGTALEKLFF
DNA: TGCAGCGTTGGGGTTGCCTGGGGCACAGCCCTAGAAAAACTGTTTTTT

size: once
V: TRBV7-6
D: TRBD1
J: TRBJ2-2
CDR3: CARNNRGPNTGELFF
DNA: TGTGCCAGGAACAACAGGGGCCCGAACACCGGGGAGCTGTTTTTT

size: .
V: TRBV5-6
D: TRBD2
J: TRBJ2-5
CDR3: CASSSNWAGVETQYF
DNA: TGTGCCAGCAGCTCCAATTGGGCGGGGGTAGAGACCCAGTACTTC

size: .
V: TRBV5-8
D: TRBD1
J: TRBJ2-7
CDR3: CASSGPRTGLHVEYF
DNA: TGTGCCAGCAGCGGCCCCCGGACAGGGCTTCACGTGGAGTACTTC

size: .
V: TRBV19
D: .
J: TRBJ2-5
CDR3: CASSPSPGETQYF
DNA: TGTGCCAGTAGCCCATCTCCCGGGGAGACCCAGTACTTC

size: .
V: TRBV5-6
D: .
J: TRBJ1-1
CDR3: CASSSQGYTEAFF
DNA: TGTGCCAGCAGCTCCCAGGGGTACACTGAAGCTTTCTTT

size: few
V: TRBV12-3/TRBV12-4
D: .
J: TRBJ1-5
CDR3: CASSLGLQPQHF
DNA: TGTGCCAGCAGTTTGGGGCTTCAGCCCCAGCATTTT

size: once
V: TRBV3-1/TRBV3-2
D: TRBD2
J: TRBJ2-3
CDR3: CASSLLAGGRGTDTQYF
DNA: TGTGCCAGCAGTCTCTTGGCGGGGGGGCGGGGCACAGATACGCAGTATTTT

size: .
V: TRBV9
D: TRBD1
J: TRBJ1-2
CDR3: CASSDAGGVGYGYTF
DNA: TGTGCCAGCAGCGATGCAGGGGGCGTTGGCTATGGCTACACCTTC

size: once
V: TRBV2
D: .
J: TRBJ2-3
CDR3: CASSGAWGTDTQYF
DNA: TGTGCCAGCAGTGGGGCGTGGGGCACAGATACGCAGTATTTT

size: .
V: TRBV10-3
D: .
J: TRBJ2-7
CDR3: CAISEEGVEQYF
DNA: TGTGCCATCAGTGAGGAGGGGGTCGAGCAGTACTTC